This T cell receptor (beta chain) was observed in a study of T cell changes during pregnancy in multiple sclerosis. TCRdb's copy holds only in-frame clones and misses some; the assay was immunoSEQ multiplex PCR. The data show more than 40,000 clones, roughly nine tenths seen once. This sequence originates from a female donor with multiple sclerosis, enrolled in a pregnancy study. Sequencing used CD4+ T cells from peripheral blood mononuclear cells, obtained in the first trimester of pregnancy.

The CDR3: CASSMTAYSNQPQHF. In DNA, the CDR3 is TGTGCCAGTAGTATGACAGCCTATAGCAATCAGCCCCAGCATTTT. The chain carries TRBV19 and TRBJ1-5; D is perhaps TRBD1 (5 bases). Trimming cost V 3 bases and J 0 bases, with 9 bases left between them. Germline V CDR1 and CDR2: LNHDA, SQIVND (reference sequence). The CDR3 length is 15 residues.